This T cell receptor beta chain was sequenced in a study of T cells in Graves' hyperthyroidism and ophthalmopathy. RNA transcripts provided the source from which TCR beta CDR3 regions were amplified. Initially, a first-round RT-PCR of the TCR CDR3 employed the HTBI primer set. TCRdb fed the multiplex PCR reads into MiXCR, producing one record per CDR3 protein. This table has approximately 400,000 distinct CDR3 sequences, 20% to 25% appearing once. A lack of ophthalmopathy progression within 18 months defined stable Graves' hyperthyroidism. Exclusions: uncontrolled infection, other autoimmune disease, pregnancy, lactation. Used for diagnoses were clinical symptoms, serum thyroxine and TRAb, thyroid ultrasound and orbital computed tomography. 9 to 10 ml fresh peripheral blood yielded the PBMCs. Germline values: CDR1 LGHDT, CDR2 YNNKEL (reference sequence). The V and J ends lost 4 bases and 1 base, in that order; junction bases with no gene match: 6. The CDR3 is 17 residues long.

Sequenced: blood. The TCR was taken from a man aged 50 to 59 with Graves' hyperthyroidism. The V call is TRBV3-1, the J call TRBJ2-1; TRBD2 matches at 11 bases. In DNA form, the CDR3 reads TGTGCCAGCAGCCCACGGACTAGCGGGTTGTCCTACAATGAGCAGTTCTTC. Protein sequence: CASSPRTSGLSYNEQFF.